The 27 T cell receptor beta chains listed next were all sequenced from one sample in a study of blood T cell repertoires in COVID-19 (dated by TCRdb to the early 2020s). The method behind the library was the immunoSEQ multiplex PCR assay. TCRdb obtained this table from immuneACCESS and retained in-frame rearrangements with V and J assigned. These tables miss some clones; where compared with another copy, unresolved V genes account for less than half of the shortfall, and the remainder is unexplained. The sample records about 89,000 clones, about 77% of which are singletons. The ten largest clones represent roughly 6.3% of the sample. The sequencing sample was made of peripheral blood. The receptor source for this set is a man in his 70s with COVID-19, enrolled during active disease.

The chain recombines TRBV6-1 with TRBJ2-7; maybe TRBD2 (6 bases). V lost 7 bases and J lost 0, with 10 bases in between. The length of the CDR3 is 13 residues. Germline V gene data show CDR1 as MNHNS and CDR2 as SASEGT. CDR3 nucleotides: TGTGCCAGCACATACGGGAGCTCCTACGAGCAGTACTTC. Translating gives CASTYGSSYEQYF.

V and J are TRBV11-2 and TRBJ2-5; a possible D gene is TRBD2 (5 bases). Germline V lookup: CDR1 SGHAT, CDR2 FQNNGV. Trimming left V 2 bases short and J 8 bases short, with 15 bases between. The CDR3 is 14 residues long. Written as DNA, the CDR3 is TGTGCCAGCAGCTTACGGGCGGCGAGGGAAACCCAGTACTTC. Protein product: CASSLRAARETQYF.

This clone was picked up many times. The CDR3 nucleotides read TGTGCCAGCAGCCCCCCCACGGGACAGGGGGCCTACGAGCAGTACTTC. Protein: CASSPPTGQGAYEQYF. The V and J genes are TRBV5-5 and TRBJ2-7; 11 bases line up with TRBD1. This CDR3 region has 16 residues. Germline V lookup: CDR1 SGHKS, CDR2 YYEKEE (reference sequence). V lost 4 bases and J lost 2; bases outside the gene matches: 8.

This clone has more than one count but fewer than ten. The germline gene is not matched at one end of the junction; a read error may be the cause. This chain links TRBV5-1 with TRBJ1-1; tentatively, D is TRBD1 (5 bases). The germline gives CDR1 SGHRS, CDR2 YFSETQ. This CDR3 comprises 15 residues. This CDR3 is CASSLVQGSNTEAFF. Here the CDR3 DNA reads TGCGCCAGCAGTTTGGTCCAGGGCTCGAACACTGAAGCTTTCTTT.

This rearrangement joins TRBV7-9 to TRBJ1-5, with D unclear. The CDR3 covers 18 residues. The germline CDR1 and CDR2 sequences are SEHNR and FQNEAQ (reference sequence). V was trimmed by 1 base and J by 1 base, leaving 17 bases between them. For the CDR3, the DNA is TGTGCCAGCAGCTTAGAGCCCGCGGGAGAAGTCAGCAATCAGCCCCAGCATTTT. Translated: CASSLEPAGEVSNQPQHF.

This clone was recorded only once. The chain combines TRBV6-5 with TRBJ1-2; weak D call: TRBD1 (6 bases). The CDR3 is 16 residues long. Per germline, CDR1 MNHEY and CDR2 SVGAGI. V was pared by 0 bases and J by 4 bases, with 15 bases between. In nucleotides, the CDR3 is TGTGCCAGCAGTTACTCGAGCACAGGGAGCCTCTATGGCTACACCTTC. Translation: CASSYSSTGSLYGYTF.

The chain carries TRBV9 and TRBJ2-7; the D gene is possibly TRBD2 (5 bases). This CDR3 contains 13 residues. Germline values: CDR1 SGDLS, CDR2 YYNGEE. V lost 6 bases and J lost 3, with 13 bases in between. CDR3 sequence reads: CASTERTDYEQYF. CDR3 coding DNA: TGTGCCAGCACGGAGCGGACGGACTACGAGCAGTACTTC.

There are a few counts of this clone. The rearrangement joins TRBV4-1 to TRBJ2-3, with 7 bases identical to TRBD1. CDR1 is MGHRA, CDR2 YSYEKL, per germline. V dropped 6 bases and J dropped 5; count of bases not matched to a gene: 8. The CDR3 has 14 amino acids. Written as DNA, the CDR3 is TGCGCCAGCAGGGATAGAGGGGACAGAGATACGCAGTATTTT. Protein product: CASRDRGDRDTQYF.

This sequence joins TRBV15 and TRBJ1-5; 8 bases line up with TRBD1. CDR3 length: 14 residues. Germline V lookup: CDR1 LNHNV, CDR2 YYDKDF (reference sequence). Losses at the gene ends were 7 bases for V and 7 bases for J; bases not matched to a gene: 9. Written as DNA, the CDR3 is TGTGCCACCACTCCAGGGGGCAACGGGCAGCCCCAGCATTTT. The encoded protein is CATTPGGNGQPQHF.

V gene TRBV7-6 combines with J gene TRBJ1-1, with 9 bases lining up with TRBD1. V dropped 3 bases and J dropped 0; count of bases not matched to a gene: 11. There are 18 residues in the CDR3. Germline V lookup: CDR1 SGHVS, CDR2 FNYEAQ. The CDR3 nucleotides are TGTGCCAGCAGCTTGGGACAGGGAGATTCGGGGATGAACACTGAAGCTTTCTTT. Amino acid sequence: CASSLGQGDSGMNTEAFF. The variable domain in full, with the rest retrieved from reference TRBV7-6 and TRBJ1-1, is GAGVSQSPRYKVTKRGQDVALRCDPISGHVSLYWYRQALGQGPEFLTYFNYEAQQDKSGLPNDRFSAERPEGSISTLTIQRTEQRDSAMYRCASSLGQGDSGMNTEAFFGQGTRLTVV.

This sequence joins TRBV27 and TRBJ1-4, with 7 nucleotides matching TRBD1. The germline CDR1 and CDR2 sequences are MNHEY and SMNVEV (reference sequence). There are 17 residues in the CDR3. Unmatched junction bases numbered 16, after V lost 4 bases and J lost 8 bases. The DNA for the CDR3 is TGTGCCAGCAGTTCCACCTCCGGGACAGCCAGTCCGGAAAAACTGTTTTTT. Amino acids: CASSSTSGTASPEKLFF. Full variable domain (remainder filled in from reference TRBV27 and TRBJ1-4): EAQVTQNPRYLITVTGKKLTVTCSQNMNHEYMSWYRQDPGLGLRQIYYSMNVEVTDKGDVPEGYKVSRKEKRNFPLILESPSPNQTSLYFCASSSTSGTASPEKLFFGSGTQLSVL.

This chain connects TRBV6-5 to TRBJ1-1; no definite D call. Between the trimmed V and J ends, which lost 2 bases and 4 bases, there was a span of 11 bases. This CDR3 comprises 14 residues. CDR1 and CDR2 (germline): MNHEY, SVGAGI. The CDR3 region is CASSYKGRVTEAFF. Here the CDR3 DNA reads TGTGCCAGCAGTTACAAAGGGAGGGTCACTGAAGCTTTCTTT.

This clone has only one observation. The chain couples TRBV6-5 to TRBJ1-2, with 9 nucleotides matching TRBD1. The V segment lost 7 bases and the J segment 6 bases; nucleotides outside the gene matches: 3. The germline CDR1 and CDR2 sequences are MNHEY and SVGAGI. This CDR3 is 12 amino acids long. CDR3 DNA sequence: TGTGCCAGCACCAGGACAGGGGATGGCTACACCTTC. As protein: CASTRTGDGYTF.

The gene calls are TRBV10-1 and TRBJ1-5, with 7 bases identical to TRBD1. CDR3 length: 14 amino acids. The junction had 7 bases not matched to a gene; V was cut back by 7 bases and J by 4 bases. The germline CDR1 and CDR2 sequences are WNHNN and SYGVQD (reference sequence). The CDR3 is CASNLQGKNQPQHF. Here the CDR3 DNA reads TGCGCCAGCAATCTACAGGGGAAGAATCAGCCCCAGCATTTT.

The CDR3 protein is CASSLAGGAYNEQFF. CDR3 nucleotide sequence: TGTGCCAGCAGCCTAGCGGGAGGGGCCTACAATGAGCAGTTCTTC. The chain couples TRBV6-2 or TRBV6-3 to TRBJ2-1, with TRBD2 identical over 12 bases. The CDR3 is made up of 15 amino acids. Germline V gives CDR1 MNHEY, CDR2 SVGEGT. J lost 2 bases, V lost 6 bases, and 2 bases had no gene match.

The CDR3 is CASRPGQQQTYNEQFF. As DNA, the CDR3 is TGTGCCAGCAGGCCGGGACAGCAACAAACCTACAATGAGCAGTTCTTC. The J gene is TRBJ2-1, the V gene TRBV7-3; 7 bases align to TRBD1. The J segment lost 2 bases and the V segment lost 6 bases, leaving 10 bases of the junction unmatched. The CDR3 is made up of 16 amino acids. In germline, CDR1 is SGHTA, CDR2 FQGTGA.

This clone was seen just once. The chain links TRBV2 to TRBJ1-2, with 9 bases matching TRBD1. V dropped 6 bases and J dropped 5; count of bases not matched to a gene: 10. The CDR3 length is 15 residues. Looked up from germline, CDR1 is SNHLY and CDR2 is FYNNEI. In DNA form, the CDR3 reads TGTGCCAGCAGCCGGGACAGGGACTCGCTTTATGGCTACACCTTC. This gives the protein CASSRDRDSLYGYTF.

The genes are TRBV6-5 and TRBJ1-2, with D unclear. The V and J ends lost 6 bases and 8 bases respectively, with 10 bases between them. The CDR3 extends over 11 amino acids. Germline V CDR1 and CDR2: MNHEY, SVGAGI. CDR3 in DNA: TGTGCCAGCAGAGACACAAGAGGCTACACCTTC. Residues: CASRDTRGYTF.

CDR3 coding DNA: TGTGCCAGCAGCTTAGGGGGCAGGGGGAACACCGGGGAGCTGTTTTTT. Residues: CASSLGGRGNTGELFF. J is TRBJ2-2 and V is TRBV7-8; TRBD1 is a possible D gene (6 bases). V lost 1 base, J lost 1 base, and 10 bases lay in between. The CDR3 has 16 residues. Germline CDR1 reads SGHVS; CDR2 reads FQNEAQ.

A few counts support this clone. The CDR3 DNA sequence: TGTGCCAGCAGCTTCCGTCGGGCGGGGGCTCAAGAGACCCAGTACTTC. This translates into CASSFRRAGAQETQYF. The chain combines TRBV11-2 with TRBJ2-5; TRBD2 might be the D (7 bases). Trimming removed 3 bases at V and 2 bases at J, with 16 bases between. The V gene's germline CDR1 is SGHAT and CDR2 FQNNGV. The CDR3 extends over 16 amino acids. The entire variable domain, with the rest obtained from reference TRBV11-2 and TRBJ2-5, is as follows: EAGVAQSPRYKIIEKRQSVAFWCNPISGHATLYWYQQILGQGPKLLIQFQNNGVVDDSQLPKDRFSAERLKGVDSTLKIQPAKLEDSAVYLCASSFRRAGAQETQYFGPGTRLLVL.

The chain combines TRBV28 with TRBJ1-3, with 7 nucleotides matching TRBD1. The germline V gene encodes CDR1 MDHEN and CDR2 SYDVKM. Germline trimming cut 5 bases from V and 2 bases from J; bases unmatched to any gene: 6. CDR3 length: 15 amino acids. The CDR3 DNA sequence: TGTGCCAGCAGTGGAACAGGGGTAGCTGGAAACACCATATATTTT. Protein sequence: CASSGTGVAGNTIYF.

This clone was recorded once. This chain connects TRBV14 to TRBJ1-3; D not certain. This CDR3 contains 16 residues. The V end lost 1 base, the J end lost 4 bases, and 14 bases lay between the germline ends. Germline V gene data show CDR1 as SGHDN and CDR2 as FVKESK. CDR3 DNA sequence: TGTGCCAGCAGCCAAGGGTACGGAGGAGAGGGAAACACCATATATTTT. Amino acid sequence: CASSQGYGGEGNTIYF. The full variable domain, its missing parts supplied by reference TRBV14 and TRBJ1-3, is EAGVTQFPSHSVIEKGQTVTLRCDPISGHDNLYWYRRVMGKEIKFLLHFVKESKQDESGMPNNRFLAERTGGTYSTLKVQPAELEDSGVYFCASSQGYGGEGNTIYFGEGSWLTVV.

This chain links TRBV6-2 or TRBV6-3 with TRBJ2-1; TRBD2 matches 14 bases. Germline V gene data show CDR1 as MNHEY and CDR2 as SVGEGT. The CDR3 has 15 residues. V lost 6 bases, J lost 7 bases, and 5 bases stayed unmatched. The CDR3 loop reads CASSPGTSGSNEQFF. In DNA form, the CDR3 reads TGTGCCAGCAGCCCGGGGACTAGCGGGAGTAATGAGCAGTTCTTC.

This chain joins TRBV27 and TRBJ2-3, with TRBD2 identical over 7 bases. This CDR3 is 17 amino acids long. V shed 6 bases, J shed 2 bases, and the junction held 14 bases outside the gene matches. CDR1 is MNHEY, CDR2 SMNVEV, per germline (reference sequence). Here the CDR3 DNA reads TGTGCCAGCAGGAGGGGATTCAGCGGGGTGTACACAGATACGCAGTATTTT. It encodes CASRRGFSGVYTDTQYF.

The chain couples TRBV6-4 to TRBJ1-6; 9 bases align to TRBD1. After removal of 4 bases from V and 0 bases from J, the junction contained 10 bases not matched to a gene. This CDR3 is 19 amino acids long. Germline V CDR1 and CDR2: MRHNA, SNTAGT. The CDR3 sequence is CASSALRDRASSYNSPLHF. Here the CDR3 DNA reads TGTGCCAGCAGTGCCCTCCGGGACAGGGCCAGCTCCTATAATTCACCCCTCCACTTT.

The rearrangement joins TRBV2 to TRBJ1-1; tentatively, D is TRBD1 (6 bases). CDR1 is SNHLY, CDR2 FYNNEI, per germline. The CDR3 consists of 14 residues. The germline V and J ends were trimmed by 7 bases and 2 bases, with 14 bases remaining between them. In DNA form, the CDR3 reads TGTGCCAGCAACAGGGAAGGAGGAAACACTGAAGCTTTCTTT. Its protein is CASNREGGNTEAFF.

V is TRBV11-2 and J is TRBJ2-1; D might be TRBD1 (6 bases). V lost 4 bases, J lost 13 bases, and 17 bases lay in between. CDR3 size: 13 residues. Germline-derived CDR1 and CDR2 are SGHAT and FQNNGV. CDR3 sequence: CASSSDRIWLQFF. DNA of the CDR3: TGTGCCAGCAGCTCTGACAGGATATGGCTTCAGTTCTTC.